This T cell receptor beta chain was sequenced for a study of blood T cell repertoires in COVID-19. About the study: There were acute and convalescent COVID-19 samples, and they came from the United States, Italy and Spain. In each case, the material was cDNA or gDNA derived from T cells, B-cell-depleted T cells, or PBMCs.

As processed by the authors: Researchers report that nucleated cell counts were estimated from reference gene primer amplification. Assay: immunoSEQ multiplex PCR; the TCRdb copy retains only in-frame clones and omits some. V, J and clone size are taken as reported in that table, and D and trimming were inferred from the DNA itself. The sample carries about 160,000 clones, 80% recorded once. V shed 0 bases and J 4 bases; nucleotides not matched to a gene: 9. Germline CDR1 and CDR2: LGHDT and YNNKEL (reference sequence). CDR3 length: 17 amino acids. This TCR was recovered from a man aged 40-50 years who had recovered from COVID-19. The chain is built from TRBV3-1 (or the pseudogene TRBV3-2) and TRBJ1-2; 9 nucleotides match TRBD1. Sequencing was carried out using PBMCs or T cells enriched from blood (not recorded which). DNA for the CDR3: TGTGCCAGCAGCCAAGAATACAGGGGGCGCCCCTCCTATGGCTACACCTTC. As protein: CASSQEYRGRPSYGYTF.